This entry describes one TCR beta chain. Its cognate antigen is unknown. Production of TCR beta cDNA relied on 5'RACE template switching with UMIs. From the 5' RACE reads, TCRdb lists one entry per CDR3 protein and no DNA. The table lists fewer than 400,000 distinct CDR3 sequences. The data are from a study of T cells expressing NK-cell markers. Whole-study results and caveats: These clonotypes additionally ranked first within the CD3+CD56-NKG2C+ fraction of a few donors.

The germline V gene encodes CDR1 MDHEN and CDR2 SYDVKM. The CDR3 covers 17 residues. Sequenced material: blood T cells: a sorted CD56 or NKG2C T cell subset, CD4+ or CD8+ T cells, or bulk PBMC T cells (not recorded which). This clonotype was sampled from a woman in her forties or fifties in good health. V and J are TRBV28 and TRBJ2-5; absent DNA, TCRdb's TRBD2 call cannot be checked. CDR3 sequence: CASSLELAGGNQETQYF. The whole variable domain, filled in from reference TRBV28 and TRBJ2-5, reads DVKVTQSSRYLVKRTGEKVFLECVQDMDHENMFWYRQDPGLGLRLIYFSYDVKMKEKGDIPEGYSVSREKKERFSLILESASTNQTSMYLCASSLELAGGNQETQYFGPGTRLLVL.